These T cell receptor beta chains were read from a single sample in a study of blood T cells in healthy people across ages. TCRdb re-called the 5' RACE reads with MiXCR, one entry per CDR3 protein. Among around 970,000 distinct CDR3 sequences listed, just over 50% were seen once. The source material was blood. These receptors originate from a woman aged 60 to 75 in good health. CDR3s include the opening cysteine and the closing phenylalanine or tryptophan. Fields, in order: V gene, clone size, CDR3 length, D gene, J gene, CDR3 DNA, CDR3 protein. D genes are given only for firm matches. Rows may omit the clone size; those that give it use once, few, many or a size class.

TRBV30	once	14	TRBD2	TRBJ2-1	TGTGCCTGCCAAGCTAGCGGGACATACAATGAGCAGTTCTTC	CACQASGTYNEQFF
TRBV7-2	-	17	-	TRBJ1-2	TGTGCCAGCAGACCACCCGGGTCGGTGCTGACGAACTATGGCTACACCTTC	CASRPPGSVLTNYGYTF
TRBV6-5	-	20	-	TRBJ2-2	TGTGCCAGCAGTTACGGGAACGGATGGAACGAAGACGCGAACACCGGGGAGCTGTTTTTT	CASSYGNGWNEDANTGELFF
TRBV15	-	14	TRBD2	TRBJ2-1	TGTGCCACCAGGAGCGGGAGTGGGGTTAATGAGCAGTTCTTC	CATRSGSGVNEQFF
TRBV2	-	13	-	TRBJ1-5	TGTGCCAGCAGACCGGATGAGGATCAGCCCCAGCATTTT	CASRPDEDQPQHF
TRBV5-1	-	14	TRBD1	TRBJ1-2	TGCGCCAGCAGCTCTACCGGGACAGGGGATGGCTACACCTTC	CASSSTGTGDGYTF
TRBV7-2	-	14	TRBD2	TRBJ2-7	TGTGCCAGCAGCTTCACTAGCGATACCTACGAGCAGTACTTC	CASSFTSDTYEQYF
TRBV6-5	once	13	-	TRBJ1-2	TGTGCCAGCAGTCGCATGGAGGGCCATGGCTACACCTTC	CASSRMEGHGYTF
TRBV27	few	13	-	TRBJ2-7	TGTGCCAGCAGCCGCTTCGCAGTCTACGAGCAGTACTTC	CASSRFAVYEQYF
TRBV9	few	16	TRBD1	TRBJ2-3	TGTGCCAGCAGCGTAGAGGGGACAGTTAATACAGATACGCAGTATTTT	CASSVEGTVNTDTQYF
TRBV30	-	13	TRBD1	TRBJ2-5	TGTGCCTGGATGGACAGGGCGGGGGAGACCCAGTACTTC	CAWMDRAGETQYF
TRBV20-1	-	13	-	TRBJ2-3	TGCAGTGCTAGAGGAAATCCGACAGATACGCAGTATTTT	CSARGNPTDTQYF
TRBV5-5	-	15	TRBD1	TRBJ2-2	TGTGCCAGCGATCGGGACAGGGGGAACACCGGGGAGCTGTTTTTT	CASDRDRGNTGELFF
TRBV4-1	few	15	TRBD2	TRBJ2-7	TGCGCCAGCAGCCAAAGGGGGCTAGCGGGACCCGAGCAGTACTTC	CASSQRGLAGPEQYF
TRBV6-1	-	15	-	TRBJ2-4	TGTGCCAGCAGTGAAGCGGCAAGAGCCAAAAACATTCAGTACTTC	CASSEAARAKNIQYF
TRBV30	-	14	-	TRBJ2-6	TGTGCCTGGACGGGGGGCGCTGGGGCCAACGTCCTGACTTTC	CAWTGGAGANVLTF
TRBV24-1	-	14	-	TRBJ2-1	TGTGCCACCAGTGCCTCAGCTGACTACAATGAGCAGTTCTTC	CATSASADYNEQFF
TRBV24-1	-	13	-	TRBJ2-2	TGTGCCACCAGGGGGTCGGGGACCGGGGAGCTGTTTTTT	CATRGSGTGELFF
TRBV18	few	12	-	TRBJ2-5	TGTGCCAGCTCACCCAATCATGAGACCCAGTACTTC	CASSPNHETQYF
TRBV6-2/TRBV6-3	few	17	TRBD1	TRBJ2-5	TGTGCCAGCAGTTACCCGACAGGGGGATTAGCCTGCAATGAGCAGTACTTC	CASSYPTGGLACNEQYF
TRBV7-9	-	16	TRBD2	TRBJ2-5	TGTGCCAGCAGCTTTCTAGAGGGAGGGCCTGGTGAGACCCAGTACTTC	CASSFLEGGPGETQYF
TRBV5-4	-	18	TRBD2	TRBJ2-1	TGTGCCAGCAGCGTGGGTAGCGGGGGGGCGAGGGGCTACAATGAGCAGTTCTTC	CASSVGSGGARGYNEQFF
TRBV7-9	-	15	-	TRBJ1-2	TGTGCCAGCAGCCCCACCGGGGGAGCGGACTATGGCTACACCTTC	CASSPTGGADYGYTF
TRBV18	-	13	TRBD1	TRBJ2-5	TGTGCCAGCTCACCGGACAGGGGAAAGACCCAGTACTTC	CASSPDRGKTQYF
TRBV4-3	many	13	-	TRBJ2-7	TGCGCCAGCAGCCAAGGGACGGGTTACGAGCAGTACTTC	CASSQGTGYEQYF
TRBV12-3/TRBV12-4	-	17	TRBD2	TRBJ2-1	TGTGCCAACAGTTTAGGGAAATGGCGGGAGAGAAATGATGAGCAGTTCTTC	CANSLGKWRERNDEQFF
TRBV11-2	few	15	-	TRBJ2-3	TGTGCCAGCAGCCGTGAACGGGTTAGCACAGATACGCAGTATTTT	CASSRERVSTDTQYF
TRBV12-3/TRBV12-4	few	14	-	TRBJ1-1	TGTGCCAGCAGTACCCGGGGGATGAACACTGAAGCTTTCTTT	CASSTRGMNTEAFF
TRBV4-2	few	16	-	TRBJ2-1	TGTGCCAGCAGCCCAGGGGGGGCGGTAGTCTACAATGAGCAGTTCTTC	CASSPGGAVVYNEQFF
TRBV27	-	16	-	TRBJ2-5	TGTGCCAGCAGTCAAAATCAACGGACAGCACAAGAGACCCAGTACTTC	CASSQNQRTAQETQYF
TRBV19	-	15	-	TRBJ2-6	TGTGCCAGTAGTATATCCTACAGTGGGGCCAACGTCCTGACTTTC	CASSISYSGANVLTF
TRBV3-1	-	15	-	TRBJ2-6	TGTGCCAGCAGCCAGTCAATCTCTGGGGCCAACGTCCTGACTTTC	CASSQSISGANVLTF
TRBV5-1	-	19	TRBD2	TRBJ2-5	TGCGCCAGCAGCTCACCGGGACTAGCGGGACGGACGACCCGGGAGACCCAGTACTTC	CASSSPGLAGRTTRETQYF
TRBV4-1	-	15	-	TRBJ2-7	TGCGCCAGCAGCCACGGCGTTAGCGGATCCTACGAGCAGTACTTC	CASSHGVSGSYEQYF
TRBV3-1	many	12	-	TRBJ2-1	TGTGCCAGCAGCCAAGTCCGCAATGAGCAGTTCTTC	CASSQVRNEQFF
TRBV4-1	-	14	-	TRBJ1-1	TGCGCCAGCAGCCAACTCCAGATGAACACTGAAGCTTTCTTT	CASSQLQMNTEAFF
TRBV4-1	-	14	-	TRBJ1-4	TGCGCCAGCAGCCCGGGACGGAATCTTGAAAAACTGTTTTTT	CASSPGRNLEKLFF
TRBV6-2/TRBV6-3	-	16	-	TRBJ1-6	TGTGCCAGCAGTTACTCGCGGACCGGCCTATATTCACCCCTCCACTTT	CASSYSRTGLYSPLHF
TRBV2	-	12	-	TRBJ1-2	TGTGCCAGCAGTGAAACGACAGCCGGCTACACCTTC	CASSETTAGYTF
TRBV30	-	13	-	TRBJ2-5	TGTGCCTGGAGGGGGGACGTCCAAGAGACCCAGTACTTC	CAWRGDVQETQYF
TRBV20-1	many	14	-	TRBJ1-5	TGCAGTGCTAACAGGGCCGATAGCAATCAGCCCCAGCATTTT	CSANRADSNQPQHF